This is a list of T cell receptor beta chains from one sample in a study of cytomegalovirus exposure and HLA in healthy donors. Assay: immunoSEQ multiplex PCR; the TCRdb copy retains only in-frame clones and omits some. The sample carries roughly 190,000 clones, approximately 70% recorded once. The source material was PBMCs. These receptors were obtained from a woman in her 30s in good health and CMV-seropositive. Each CDR3 is given with its conserved first and last residue. D genes are given only for firm matches. Size values are once, few and many counts, or a class for expanded clones, and some rows have none.

TRBV19	16	-	-	TRBJ1-5	TGTGCCAGTAGTAATCAGGGGCGCGGCGTGAGGCAGCCCCAGCATTTT	CASSNQGRGVRQPQHF
TRBV10-3	15	-	-	TRBJ2-7	TGTGCCATCAGTGAGTCCGGGACTGGACTAAACGAGCAGTACTTC	CAISESGTGLNEQYF
TRBV28	15	-	-	TRBJ2-1	TGTGCCAGCAGTTTGGGCGGGTCGACCCGGGATGAGCAGTTCTTC	CASSLGGSTRDEQFF
TRBV29-1	12	-	TRBD1	TRBJ2-5	TGCAGCGTTGAGAGGGACAGATGGACCCAGTACTTC	CSVERDRWTQYF
TRBV5-5	12	-	-	TRBJ1-1	TGTGCCAGCTCCGGGGGGGTCACTGAAGCTTTCTTT	CASSGGVTEAFF
TRBV6-1	15	-	TRBD2	TRBJ2-3	TGTGCCAGCCAGGGAGGAATTGGGAGGGCAGATACGCAGTATTTT	CASQGGIGRADTQYF
TRBV11-2	14	-	TRBD1	TRBJ1-2	TGTGCCAGCAGCTTTCGACAGGGTGGACTTGGCTACACCTTC	CASSFRQGGLGYTF
TRBV2	16	-	-	TRBJ2-6	TGTGCCAGGGGTCAGGGGCCTTTTACTGGGGCCAACGTCCTGACTTTC	CARGQGPFTGANVLTF
TRBV18	15	-	-	TRBJ1-4	TGTGCCAGCTCACCACTTGGACGGGGAAATGAAAAACTGTTTTTT	CASSPLGRGNEKLFF
TRBV18	18	-	TRBD1	TRBJ2-7	TGTGCCAGCTCACCACTCCCTCTGACAGGGGGCGAACCCTACGAGCAGTACTTC	CASSPLPLTGGEPYEQYF
TRBV4-1	14	-	-	TRBJ1-1	TGCGCCAGCAGCCAAGTAGGGGTAGGGACTGAAGCTTTCTTT	CASSQVGVGTEAFF
TRBV18	16	few	TRBD1	TRBJ2-1	TGTGCCAGCTCCCATTTAGGACAGGCCTCCTACAATGAGCAGTTCTTC	CASSHLGQASYNEQFF
TRBV19	15	once	TRBD2	TRBJ2-1	TGTGCCAGTAGTATAGCGGAGACTAGCGAGCATGAGCAGTTCTTC	CASSIAETSEHEQFF
TRBV12-5	17	few	-	TRBJ2-1	TGTGCTAGTGGTTTGGTAGTGGCGGGAACCTCCTACAATGAGCAGTTCTTC	CASGLVVAGTSYNEQFF
TRBV4-1	12	few	-	TRBJ1-2	TGCGCCAGCAGCCAAGATGTCGTCGGCTACACCTTC	CASSQDVVGYTF
TRBV4-2	16	few	TRBD2	TRBJ2-7	TGTGCCAGCAGCCAAGAGCGAGCGGGAGACTCCTACGAGCAGTACTTC	CASSQERAGDSYEQYF
TRBV28	15	-	-	TRBJ2-3	TGTGCCGGACAAAAGTTCGGAAGGATAGGAAATACGCAGTATTTT	CAGQKFGRIGNTQYF
TRBV27	14	-	TRBD1	TRBJ1-2	TGTGCCAGCAGTCGACAGGGGAGAACCTATGGCTACACCTTC	CASSRQGRTYGYTF
TRBV5-1	16	-	TRBD1	TRBJ1-2	TGCGCCAGCAGCCCCGAGGCGACAGGGGCGGTCTATGGCTACACCTTC	CASSPEATGAVYGYTF
TRBV27	14	-	-	TRBJ2-7	TGTGCCAGCAGCCGCCGGACAAACGCCTACGAGCAGTACTTC	CASSRRTNAYEQYF
TRBV5-4	17	-	-	TRBJ1-1	TGTGCCAGCAGCCGGGGGGGATGGGGCAGCATGAACACTGAAGCTTTCTTT	CASSRGGWGSMNTEAFF
TRBV10-1	15	-	TRBD2	TRBJ2-1	TGCGCCAGCAGTGTGGCGGGAGGCTCCTACAATGAGCAGTTCTTC	CASSVAGGSYNEQFF
TRBV11-1	15	-	TRBD2	TRBJ2-1	TGTGCCAGCAGTAGCCTAGCGGGAGGGGTTAATGAGCAGTTCTTC	CASSSLAGGVNEQFF
TRBV27	11	once	-	TRBJ2-7	TGTGCCAGCAGTTTTGGGGCCGAGCAGTACTTC	CASSFGAEQYF
TRBV5-1	15	-	-	TRBJ2-3	TGCGCCAGCAGCTTGGCGGGTGTAGAATCAGATACGCAGTATTTT	CASSLAGVESDTQYF
TRBV7-2	14	-	-	TRBJ1-2	TGTGCCAGCAGCTCCGGATCAGGGCAGAATGGCTACACCTTC	CASSSGSGQNGYTF
TRBV4-1	15	-	TRBD2	TRBJ2-1	TGCGCCAGCAGCCTAAGTTTAGCGGGAGGGGATGAGCAGTTCTTC	CASSLSLAGGDEQFF
TRBV15	15	-	TRBD1	TRBJ1-4	TGTGCCACCAGCAAAGGGGGCGGAGCTAATGAAAAACTGTTTTTT	CATSKGGGANEKLFF
TRBV2	14	-	-	TRBJ2-5	TGTGCCAGCAATTATATGGGAGCTCAAGAGACCCAGTACTTC	CASNYMGAQETQYF
TRBV6-5	13	-	-	TRBJ1-1	TGTGCCAGCACCTGGCGAGGAGGCACTGAAGCTTTCTTT	CASTWRGGTEAFF
TRBV4-2	16	once	-	TRBJ2-1	TGTGCCAGCAGCCAAGAGAGACGGGAGCAGGCTGGTGAGCAGTTCTTC	CASSQERREQAGEQFF
TRBV6-5	15	few	-	TRBJ1-1	TGTGCCAGCAGTTACTCGTCAGGCAGGAACACTGAAGCTTTCTTT	CASSYSSGRNTEAFF